Listed here are 4 T cell receptor beta chains from one sample, sequenced in a study of blood T cell repertoires in COVID-19. Only in-frame clones appear in the TCRdb table, and some are missing; sequencing was by immunoSEQ multiplex PCR. The data show roughly 160,000 clones, just under 85% seen once. The sample was peripheral blood. The source of these receptors is a woman older than 75 with COVID-19, enrolled during active disease.

The chain has TRBV7-3 and TRBJ2-1, with 12 bases fitting TRBD2. CDR1 and CDR2 from the germline V gene are SGHTA and FQGTGA. The CDR3 covers 14 residues. The junction had 3 bases not matched to a gene; V was cut back by 4 bases and J by 8 bases. The CDR3 spells CASSSLAGGDEQFF. The CDR3 DNA sequence: TGTGCCAGCAGCTCACTAGCGGGGGGCGATGAGCAGTTCTTC.

V is TRBV28 and J is TRBJ1-3; D might be TRBD1 (6 bases). This CDR3 spans 15 amino acids. The germline gives CDR1 MDHEN, CDR2 SYDVKM. V lost 4 bases and J 1 base, leaving 11 bases between the germline ends. CDR3 nucleotides: TGTGCCAGCAGTTGGGGGGGCCTTTCTGGAAACACCATATATTTT. Amino acid sequence: CASSWGGLSGNTIYF.

J is TRBJ2-1 and V is TRBV28, with 8 bases matching TRBD2. CDR1 is MDHEN, CDR2 SYDVKM, per germline. Losses at the gene ends were 6 bases for V and 10 bases for J; bases not matched to a gene: 11. CDR3 size: 14 residues. Here the CDR3 DNA reads TGTGCCAGCAGACCCCCCGGGACTAGAGGGGAGCAGTTCTTC. Its protein is CASRPPGTRGEQFF.

The chain is built from TRBV2 and TRBJ2-5, with 8 positions matching TRBD2. V lost 10 bases to trimming and J lost 4 bases; unmatched junction nucleotides: 5. Germline V lookup: CDR1 SNHLY, CDR2 FYNNEI. CDR3 size: 12 residues. The CDR3 loop reads CATGGAPETQYF. CDR3 coding DNA: TGTGCCACCGGGGGGGCTCCAGAGACCCAGTACTTC.